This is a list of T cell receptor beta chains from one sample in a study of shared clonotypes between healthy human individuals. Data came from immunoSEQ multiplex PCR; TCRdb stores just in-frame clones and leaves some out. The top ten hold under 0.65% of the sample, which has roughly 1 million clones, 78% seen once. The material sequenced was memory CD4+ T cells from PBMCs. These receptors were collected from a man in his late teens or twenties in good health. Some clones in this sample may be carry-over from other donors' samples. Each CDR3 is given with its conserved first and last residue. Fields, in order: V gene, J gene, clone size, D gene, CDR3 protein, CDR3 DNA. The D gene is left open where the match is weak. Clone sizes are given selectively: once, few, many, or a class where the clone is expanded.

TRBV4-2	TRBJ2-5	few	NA	CASSQGTSEPQETQYF	TGTGCCAGCAGCCAAGGTACAAGCGAACCCCAAGAGACCCAGTACTTC
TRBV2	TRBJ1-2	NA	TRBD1	CASSGTGGLYGYTF	TGTGCCAGCAGTGGGACAGGGGGCCTCTATGGCTACACCTTC
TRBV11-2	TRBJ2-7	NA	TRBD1	CASRGTGRNEQYF	TGTGCCAGCAGAGGGACAGGGAGAAACGAGCAGTACTTC
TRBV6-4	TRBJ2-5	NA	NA	CASSEEEQGTQYF	TGTGCCAGCAGCGAAGAAGAGCAGGGGACCCAGTACTTC
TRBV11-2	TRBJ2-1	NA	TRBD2	CASSWGGSGRGEQFF	TGTGCCAGCAGCTGGGGTGGTAGCGGGAGAGGTGAGCAGTTCTTC
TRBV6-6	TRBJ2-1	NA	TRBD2	CASSFLAGGGNEQFF	TGTGCCAGCAGTTTTCTAGCGGGAGGCGGGAATGAGCAGTTCTTC
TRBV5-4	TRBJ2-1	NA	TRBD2	CASSRRSGDEQFF	TGTGCCAGCAGCCGGAGGAGCGGGGATGAGCAGTTCTTC
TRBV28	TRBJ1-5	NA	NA	CASIGGGSNQPQHF	TGTGCCAGCATAGGAGGGGGGAGCAATCAGCCCCAGCATTTT
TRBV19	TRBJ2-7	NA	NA	CASSIAGVGGRQYF	TGTGCCAGTAGTATAGCCGGGGTTGGGGGTCGGCAGTACTTC
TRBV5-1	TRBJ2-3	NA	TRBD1	CASSLEGATDTQYF	TGCGCCAGCAGCTTGGAGGGGGCAACAGATACGCAGTATTTT
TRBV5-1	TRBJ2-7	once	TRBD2	CASSFGLAVSSYEQYF	TGCGCCAGCAGCTTCGGACTAGCCGTTAGCTCCTACGAGCAGTACTTC
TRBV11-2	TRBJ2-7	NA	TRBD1	CASSTGTGVYEQYF	TGTGCCAGCAGCACTGGGACAGGGGTCTACGAGCAGTACTTC
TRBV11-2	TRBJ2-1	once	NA	CASSVARQVDEQFF	TGTGCCAGCAGCGTGGCGCGTCAGGTCGATGAGCAGTTCTTC
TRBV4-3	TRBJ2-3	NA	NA	CASSGGRRMGPDTQYF	TGCGCCAGCAGCGGTGGGCGGCGGATGGGCCCAGATACGCAGTATTTT
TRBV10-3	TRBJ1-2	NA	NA	CATFTGLTPYGYTF	TGTGCCACCTTCACCGGTCTGACACCCTATGGCTACACCTTC
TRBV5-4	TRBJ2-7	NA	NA	CASSLAWGNSYEQYF	TGTGCCAGCAGCTTGGCCTGGGGCAACTCCTACGAGCAGTACTTC
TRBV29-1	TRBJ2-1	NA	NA	CSVGSYEQFF	TGCAGCGTTGGCAGTTATGAGCAGTTCTTC
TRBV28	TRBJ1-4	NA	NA	CASSLGSGRKLFF	TGTGCCAGCAGTTTAGGGTCAGGGAGGAAACTGTTTTTT
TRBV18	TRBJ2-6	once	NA	CASSPDNRANVLTF	TGTGCCAGCTCACCAGACAATAGGGCCAACGTCCTGACTTTC
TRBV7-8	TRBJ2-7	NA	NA	CASSPRGGGGYEQYF	TGTGCCAGCAGCCCTCGAGGAGGGGGAGGTTACGAGCAGTACTTC
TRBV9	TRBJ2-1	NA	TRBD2	CASSLKTSGGREQFF	TGTGCCAGCAGCCTCAAGACTAGCGGGGGTAGGGAGCAGTTCTTC
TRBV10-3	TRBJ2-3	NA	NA	CAISLTVADTQYF	TGTGCCATCAGCCTAACAGTAGCAGATACGCAGTATTTT
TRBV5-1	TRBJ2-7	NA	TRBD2	CASMFFAGDYEQYF	TGCGCCAGCATGTTTTTTGCGGGAGACTACGAGCAGTACTTC
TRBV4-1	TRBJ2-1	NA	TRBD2	CASSQNLAAGQFF	TGCGCCAGCAGCCAAAATCTAGCGGCGGGGCAGTTCTTC
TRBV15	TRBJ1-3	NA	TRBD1	CATSRVGQGRPNTIYF	TGTGCCACCAGCAGAGTGGGACAGGGTAGACCCAACACCATATATTTT
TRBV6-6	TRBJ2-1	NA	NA	CASVIGSGYNEQFF	TGCGCCAGCGTTATAGGGAGTGGATACAATGAGCAGTTCTTC
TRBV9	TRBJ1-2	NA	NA	CASSPHLRQAASTF	TGTGCCAGCAGCCCGCACCTCCGACAGGCGGCGAGTACCTTC
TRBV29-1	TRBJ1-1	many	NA	CSVSGGWGMNTEAFF	TGCAGCGTTAGCGGGGGCTGGGGGATGAACACTGAAGCTTTCTTT
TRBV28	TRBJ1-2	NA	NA	CASSSLNNYGYTF	TGTGCCAGCAGCTCCCTTAATAACTATGGCTACACCTTC
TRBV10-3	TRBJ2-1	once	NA	CAISDGTRYEQFF	TGTGCCATCAGTGACGGGACTCGTTATGAGCAGTTCTTC
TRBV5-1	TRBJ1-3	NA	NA	CASSLETTFSGNTIYF	TGCGCCAGCAGTTTGGAAACGACCTTCTCTGGAAACACCATATATTTT
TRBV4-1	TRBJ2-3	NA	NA	CASSQVPPRDSSTDTQYF	TGCGCCAGCAGCCAAGTCCCGCCTAGAGACAGCAGCACAGATACGCAGTATTTT
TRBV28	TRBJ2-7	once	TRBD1	CASSPLGQGASSYEQYF	TGTGCCAGCAGCCCCCTCGGACAGGGGGCCAGCTCCTACGAGCAGTACTTC
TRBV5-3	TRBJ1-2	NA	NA	CARSPGTHHNYGYTF	TGTGCCAGAAGCCCCGGGACACATCATAACTATGGCTACACCTTC
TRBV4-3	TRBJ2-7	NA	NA	CASSRGGRGYEQYF	TGCGCCAGCAGCCGGGGGGGCAGGGGCTACGAGCAGTACTTC
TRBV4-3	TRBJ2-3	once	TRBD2	CASSQEGLAGTDTQYF	TGCGCCAGCAGCCAAGAGGGACTAGCGGGCACAGATACGCAGTATTTT
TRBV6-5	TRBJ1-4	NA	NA	CASSSPKTNEKLFF	TGTGCCAGCAGCAGTCCCAAAACTAATGAAAAACTGTTTTTT